This T cell receptor (beta chain) was sequenced in a study of vaccination effects on CD4 cells after COVID-19. Study summary: All study participants received two doses of BNT162b2 or mRNA-1273 vaccine. Among convalescent patients, two provided samples 16 days and one week before vaccination. General observations from the study: Marked clonal contraction was seen late after vaccination (in both infection- and vaccine-induced clones).

TCRdb's copy holds only in-frame clones and misses some; the assay was immunoSEQ multiplex PCR. The sample holds about 64,000 clones, 70% to 85% seen once. CDR1 GTSNPN and CDR2 SVGIG come from the germline V gene (reference sequence). Trimming removed 0 bases at V and 9 bases at J, with 8 bases between. The CDR3 is made up of 12 amino acids. Details on this clone: What it binds is unknown.

After more than 9 days in culture, the CD4+ T cells were isolated. From March to December 2020, the person had a SARS-CoV-2 infection that was confirmed by PCR. Sample: CD4+ T cells from PBMCs cultured without peptide, taken before COVID-19 vaccination. The TCR comes from a human donor who had a prior SARS-CoV-2 infection. The V and J genes are TRBV30 and TRBJ1-4; D might be TRBD1 (5 bases). CDR3 protein: CAWSVRGKKLFF. CDR3 in DNA: TGTGCCTGGAGTGTACGGGGGAAAAAACTGTTTTTT.